The next 13 T cell receptor beta chains were all read from a single sample in a study of beta chain features in type 1 diabetes (dated by TCRdb to about 2018). Library preparation employed the immunoSEQ multiplex PCR assay. The High Capacity cDNA Reverse Transcription Kit was used to reverse transcribe all of the isolated RNA, meaning that expressed TCRB transcripts were what got sequenced. Entries here come from immuneACCESS through TCRdb and include only in-frame sequences with V and J called. Some clones fail to appear in such tables; in the studies checked, an unresolved V gene covers under half of the shortfall, and the cause of the remainder is unknown. The sample table records 400,000 to 600,000 clones; approximately 30% of these occur just once. The ten largest make up almost 0.065% of the sample. The sample was naive CD4+ T cells from blood. The cell subset or site tag for this specimen amounts to: true naive CD4+ T cells. Receptor source: a man younger than 30 in good health.

This clone was seen only a few times. The CDR3 protein is CAISSSASGRAPPEQYF. The CDR3 DNA reads as TGTGCCATCAGTTCTTCGGCTAGCGGGAGGGCCCCCCCCGAGCAGTACTTC. The chain links TRBV10-3 to TRBJ2-7; 12 nucleotides match TRBD2. Germline lookup yields CDR1 ENHRY and CDR2 SYGVKD. V lost 5 bases, J lost 6 bases, and 14 bases stayed unmatched. This CDR3 is built from 17 residues.

This sequence joins TRBV25-1 and TRBJ2-5; TRBD1 might be the D (7 bases). Trimming shortened V by 4 bases and J by 5 bases, and 14 bases separated the two germline ends. Germline V gives CDR1 MGHDK, CDR2 SYGVNS. The CDR3 is 14 amino acids. CDR3 nucleotides: TGTGCCAGCAGTGCCGGAGGGGGCGCGGAGACCCAGTACTTC. Protein product: CASSAGGGAETQYF.

The CDR3 loop is CTSSHGREGKETQYF. As DNA, the CDR3 is TGCACCAGCAGCCATGGGCGGGAGGGTAAAGAGACCCAGTACTTC. V usage is TRBV1 and J usage is TRBJ2-5; the table's D call TRBD2 went unverified against the DNA. TRBV1 corresponds to a pseudogene. This CDR3 is 15 amino acids long.

This clone has only a few counts. In the same sample, other DNA sequences code for this CDR3. This chain uses TRBV7-2 with TRBJ2-7, with 7 bases that match TRBD1. The CDR3 runs to 14 residues. Losses at the gene ends were 3 bases for V and 1 base for J; bases not matched to a gene: 3. Germline V gene lookup returns CDR1 SGHTA and CDR2 FQGNSA. CDR3 bases: TGTGCCAGCAGCTTGACAGGGTTTTCCTACGAGCAGTACTTC. Its translation is CASSLTGFSYEQYF.

This clone appeared a few times. This chain joins TRBV10-3 and TRBJ2-2, with D perhaps TRBD1 (6 bases). The CDR3 is made up of 14 amino acids. Trimming pared 3 bases from V and 4 bases from J, leaving 9 bases between. Germline V gene lookup returns CDR1 ENHRY and CDR2 SYGVKD. For the CDR3, the DNA is TGTGCCATCAGTGAAATCAGGGGCACCGGGGAGCTGTTTTTT. This gives the protein CAISEIRGTGELFF.

The chain has TRBV4-2 and TRBJ2-3; D gene unclear. Germline CDR1 LGHNA, CDR2 YNFKEQ. This CDR3 has 17 amino acids. Trimming removed 1 base from V and 2 bases from J, with 16 bases in between. As DNA, the CDR3 is TGTGCCAGCAGCCAAGTTTTGTATGGTGGAAACACAGATACGCAGTATTTT. Translated, it gives CASSQVLYGGNTDTQYF.

The gene calls are TRBV28 and TRBJ2-3; 13 nucleotides line up with TRBD2. The CDR3 is 17 residues long. After removal of 7 bases from V and 0 bases from J, the junction contained 7 bases not matched to a gene. Germline V CDR1 and CDR2: MDHEN, SYDVKM. The CDR3 loop reads CASTRLAGGSSTDTQYF. CDR3 nucleotides: TGTGCCAGCACTCGACTAGCGGGAGGCTCTAGCACAGATACGCAGTATTTT.

This chain joins TRBV7-8 and TRBJ2-3; D gene uncertain. The V end was cut by 6 bases, the J end by 2 bases, with 12 bases between. The CDR3 is made up of 14 amino acids. The germline V gene has CDR1 SGHVS and CDR2 FQNEAQ. CDR3 loop: CASRDRTPTDTQYF. The CDR3 bases are TGTGCCAGCAGGGACCGGACCCCCACAGATACGCAGTATTTT.

This clone turned up a few times. The chain combines TRBV30 with TRBJ1-4, with TRBD1 identical over 8 bases. Germline V gene lookup returns CDR1 GTSNPN and CDR2 SVGIG (reference sequence). V lost 4 bases to trimming and J lost 4 bases; unmatched junction nucleotides: 2. There are 13 residues in the CDR3. As DNA, the CDR3 is TGTGCCTGGAACAGGGGGGTTAATGAAAAACTGTTTTTT. Residues: CAWNRGVNEKLFF. Filled out from reference TRBV30 and TRBJ1-4, the complete variable domain reads SQTIHQWPATLVQPVGSPLSLECTVEGTSNPNLYWYRQAAGRGLQLLFYSVGIGQISSEVPQNLSASRPQDRQFILSSKKLLLSDSGFYLCAWNRGVNEKLFFGSGTQLSVL.

V usage is TRBV7-9 and J usage is TRBJ2-7, with 9 bases aligning to TRBD1. Germline lookup yields CDR1 SEHNR and CDR2 FQNEAQ (reference sequence). This CDR3 has 15 amino acids. V lost 2 bases to trimming and J lost 2 bases; unmatched junction nucleotides: 4. CDR3 in amino acids: CASSLMGQGTYEQYF. The CDR3 DNA follows: TGTGCCAGCAGCTTAATGGGACAGGGAACCTACGAGCAGTACTTC.

Only a few counts were recorded for this clone. V and J are TRBV30 and TRBJ1-1; D not resolved. Germline V gene data show CDR1 as GTSNPN and CDR2 as SVGIG (reference sequence). Trimming left V 3 bases short and J 8 bases short, with 10 bases between. CDR3 size: 11 residues. Here the CDR3 reads CAWSSDSEAFF. Here the CDR3 DNA reads TGTGCCTGGAGCAGTGACTCCGAAGCTTTCTTT.

The V gene is TRBV30, the J gene TRBJ1-2, with D unclear. Germline V lookup: CDR1 GTSNPN, CDR2 SVGIG (reference sequence). CDR3 size: 12 residues. The ends were cut back, 4 bases at V and 7 bases at J, with 13 bases in the middle. Here the CDR3 DNA reads TGTGCCTGGAACCCCGGGCGCGGTGGCTACACCTTC. Its translation: CAWNPGRGGYTF.

The chain carries TRBV29-1 and TRBJ1-2; TRBD1 agrees at 7 bases. This CDR3 spans 11 amino acids. Germline CDR1 and CDR2: SQVTM and ANQGSEA. V gave up 7 bases and J gave up 8 bases; unmatched junction bases: 7. CDR3 DNA: TGCAGCGGTTCGACAGGGCAAGGCTACACCTTC. Protein product: CSGSTGQGYTF.